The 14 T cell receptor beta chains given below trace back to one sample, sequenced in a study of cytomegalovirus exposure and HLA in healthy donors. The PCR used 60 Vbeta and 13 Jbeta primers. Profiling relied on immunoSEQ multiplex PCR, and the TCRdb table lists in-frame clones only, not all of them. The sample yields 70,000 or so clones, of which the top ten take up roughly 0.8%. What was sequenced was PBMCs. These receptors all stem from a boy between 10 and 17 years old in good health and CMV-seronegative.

CDR3 loop: CASSLKTGYSTDTQYF. The DNA of the CDR3 is TGTGCCAGCAGCTTAAAGACGGGATATAGCACAGATACGCAGTATTTT. This chain uses TRBV11-2 with TRBJ2-3; D might be TRBD2 (5 bases). Trimming shortened V by 2 bases and J by 0 bases, and 12 bases separated the two germline ends. Per germline, CDR1 SGHAT and CDR2 FQNNGV. The CDR3 spans 16 residues.

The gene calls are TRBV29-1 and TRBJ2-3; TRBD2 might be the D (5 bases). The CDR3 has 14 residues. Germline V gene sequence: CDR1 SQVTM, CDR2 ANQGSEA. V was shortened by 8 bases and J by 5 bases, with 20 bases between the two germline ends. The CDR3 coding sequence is TGCAGCTTCCAACGGGAAAGACGCGGAGATACGCAGTATTTT. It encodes CSFQRERRGDTQYF.

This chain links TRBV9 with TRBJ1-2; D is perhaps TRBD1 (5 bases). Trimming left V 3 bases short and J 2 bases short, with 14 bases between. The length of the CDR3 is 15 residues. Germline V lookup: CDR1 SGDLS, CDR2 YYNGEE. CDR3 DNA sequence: TGTGCCAGCAGCGGGGGGAGGGGAACCAACTATGGCTACACCTTC. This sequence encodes CASSGGRGTNYGYTF.

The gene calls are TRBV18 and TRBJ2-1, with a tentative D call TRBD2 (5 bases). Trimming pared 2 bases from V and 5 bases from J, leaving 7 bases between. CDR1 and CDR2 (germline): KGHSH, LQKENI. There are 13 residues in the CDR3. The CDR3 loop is CASSPGRDNEQFF. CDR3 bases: TGTGCCAGCTCACCAGGGCGGGACAATGAGCAGTTCTTC.

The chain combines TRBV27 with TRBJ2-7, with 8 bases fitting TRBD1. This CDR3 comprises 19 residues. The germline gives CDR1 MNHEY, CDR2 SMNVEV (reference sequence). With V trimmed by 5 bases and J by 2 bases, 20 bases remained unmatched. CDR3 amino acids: CASSRYGYPGQENTYEQYF. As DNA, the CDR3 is TGTGCCAGCAGTCGTTATGGGTATCCGGGACAGGAAAACACCTACGAGCAGTACTTC.

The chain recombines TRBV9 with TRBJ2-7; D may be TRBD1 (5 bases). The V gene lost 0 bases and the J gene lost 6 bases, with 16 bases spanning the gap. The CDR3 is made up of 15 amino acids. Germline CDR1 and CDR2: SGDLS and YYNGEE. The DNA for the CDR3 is TGTGCCAGCAGCGTAGGGGGCAGCCCCAGCCTCGAGCAGTACTTC. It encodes CASSVGGSPSLEQYF.

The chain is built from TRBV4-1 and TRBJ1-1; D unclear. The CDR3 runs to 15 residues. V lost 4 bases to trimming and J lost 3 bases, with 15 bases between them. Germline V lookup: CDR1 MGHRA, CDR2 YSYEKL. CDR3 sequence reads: CASSLTGPSDTEAFF. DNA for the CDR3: TGCGCCAGCAGCCTCACTGGTCCCTCGGACACTGAAGCTTTCTTT.

The DNA of the CDR3 is TGTGCCAGCTTCAGGCTAGAGGGGGCTAACTATGGCTACACCTTC. Protein: CASFRLEGANYGYTF. V usage is TRBV6-5 and J usage is TRBJ1-2; D possibly corresponds to TRBD1 (6 bases). Between the trimmed V and J ends, which lost 8 bases and 0 bases, there was a span of 16 bases. This CDR3 is 15 amino acids long. Germline CDR1 reads MNHEY; CDR2 reads SVGAGI.

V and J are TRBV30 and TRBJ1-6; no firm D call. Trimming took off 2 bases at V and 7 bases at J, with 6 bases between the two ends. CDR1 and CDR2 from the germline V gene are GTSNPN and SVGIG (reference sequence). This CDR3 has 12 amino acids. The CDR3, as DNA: TGTGCCTGGAGTTCGGGGAATTCACCCCTCCACTTT. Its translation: CAWSSGNSPLHF.

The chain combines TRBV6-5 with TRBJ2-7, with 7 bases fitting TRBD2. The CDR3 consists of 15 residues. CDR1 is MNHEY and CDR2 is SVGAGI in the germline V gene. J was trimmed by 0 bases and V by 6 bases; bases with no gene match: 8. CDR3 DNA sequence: TGTGCCAGCAGCCCTCGGGACTACCCCTCCTACGAGCAGTACTTC. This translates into CASSPRDYPSYEQYF.

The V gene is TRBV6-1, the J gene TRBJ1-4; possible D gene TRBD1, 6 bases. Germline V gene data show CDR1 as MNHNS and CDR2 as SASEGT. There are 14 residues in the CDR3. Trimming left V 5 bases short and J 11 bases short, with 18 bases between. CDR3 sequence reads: CASSSRQVQDKLFF. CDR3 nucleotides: TGTGCCAGCAGTAGTAGACAGGTTCAAGACAAACTGTTTTTT.

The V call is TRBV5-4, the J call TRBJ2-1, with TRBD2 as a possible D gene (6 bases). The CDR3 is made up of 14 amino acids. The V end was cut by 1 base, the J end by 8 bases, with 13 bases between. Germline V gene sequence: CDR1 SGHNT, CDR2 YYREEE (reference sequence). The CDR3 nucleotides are TGTGCCAGCAGCTTGTCCCTAGCGATCGATGAGCAGTTCTTC. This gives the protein CASSLSLAIDEQFF.

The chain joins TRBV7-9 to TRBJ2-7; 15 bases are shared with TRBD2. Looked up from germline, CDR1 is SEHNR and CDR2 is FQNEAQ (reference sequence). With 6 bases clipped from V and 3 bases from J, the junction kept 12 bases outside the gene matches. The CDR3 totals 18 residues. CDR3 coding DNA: TGTGCCAGCAGTGAAGCCGGGACTAGCGGGGGGAACTTCTACGAGCAGTACTTC. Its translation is CASSEAGTSGGNFYEQYF.

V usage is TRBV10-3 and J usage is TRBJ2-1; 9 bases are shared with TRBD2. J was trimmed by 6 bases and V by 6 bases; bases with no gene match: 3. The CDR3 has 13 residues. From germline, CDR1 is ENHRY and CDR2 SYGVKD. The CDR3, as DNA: TGTGCCATCAGGCGGGAGGGCCCCAATGAGCAGTTCTTC. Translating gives CAIRREGPNEQFF.